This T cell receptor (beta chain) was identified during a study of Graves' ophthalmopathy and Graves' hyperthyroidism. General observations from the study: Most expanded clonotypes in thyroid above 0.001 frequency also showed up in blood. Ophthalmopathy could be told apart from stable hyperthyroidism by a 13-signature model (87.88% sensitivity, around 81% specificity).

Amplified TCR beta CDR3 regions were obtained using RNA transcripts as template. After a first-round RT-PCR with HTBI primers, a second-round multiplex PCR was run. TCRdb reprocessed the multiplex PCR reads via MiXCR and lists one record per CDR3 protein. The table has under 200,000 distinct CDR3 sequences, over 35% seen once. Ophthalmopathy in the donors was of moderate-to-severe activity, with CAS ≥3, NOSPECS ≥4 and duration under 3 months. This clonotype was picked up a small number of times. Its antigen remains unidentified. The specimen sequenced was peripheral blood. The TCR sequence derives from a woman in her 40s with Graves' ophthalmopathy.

The CDR3 nucleotides read TGTGCCAGCAGTTCCCCTACAGGGAACTATGGCTACACCTTC. It encodes CASSSPTGNYGYTF. The chain combines TRBV28 with TRBJ1-2, with D possibly TRBD1 on 6 matching bases. The CDR3 is made up of 14 amino acids. The V and J ends lost 4 bases and 2 bases respectively, with 11 bases between them. Germline V gene sequence: CDR1 MDHEN, CDR2 SYDVKM.